This TCR beta chain originates from a study of T cell responses to AZD1222 COVID-19 vaccine. As for this clone: Antigen: not known.

This CDR3 has 16 amino acids. From germline, CDR1 is SEHNR and CDR2 FQNEAQ (reference sequence). The ends lost 5 bases at V and 6 bases at J; junction bases unmatched: 10. Overall study findings and caveats: In a largely white British group with more females than males, clonal diversity was possibly underestimated. Spike-specific TCR breadth and depth rose after two AZD1222 doses.

Clones were read by immunoSEQ multiplex PCR, and TCRdb kept only the in-frame ones, dropping some. Seen here are 95,000 to 150,000 clones, about 90% observed once, and the top ten hold around 1.7%. The rearrangement joins TRBV7-9 to TRBJ2-1; TRBD2 aligns across 10 bases. This material consisted of peripheral blood, taken on day 0 of AZD1222 vaccination. This clonotype was sampled from an adult in good health. DNA of the CDR3: TGTGCCAGCAGCCCCCATCTAGCGGGAGAGGGCAATGAGCAGTTCTTC. Translated: CASSPHLAGEGNEQFF. Looking up the rest from reference TRBV7-9 and TRBJ2-1 gives the full variable domain: DTGVSQNPRHKITKRGQNVTFRCDPISEHNRLYWYRQTLGQGPEFLTYFQNEAQLEKSRLLSDRFSAERPKGSFSTLEIQRTEQGDSAMYLCASSPHLAGEGNEQFFGPGTRLTVL.